The 6 T cell receptor beta chains given below trace back to one sample, sequenced in a study of quantifying T cell responses using KT2 cells. Study at large: TCR alpha and beta constant-region primers primed reverse transcription of RNA.

Each cDNA got a UMI-containing oligo ligated at its 3' end. The first PCR ran approximately 4 cycles with an equimolar RC1.1 and RC1.2 beta primer mix. TCRdb reanalysed the UMI-ligation and nested PCR reads using MiXCR and keeps one entry per CDR3 protein. The repertoire holds tens of thousands of distinct CDR3 sequences, with 7.3% as singletons. Sequenced material: PBMCs spiked with cells of the T cell clone KT2. These receptors all come from a human donor.

The chain links TRBV3-1 to TRBJ1-1; D is unresolved. This CDR3 has 14 residues. Looked up from germline, CDR1 is LGHDT and CDR2 is YNNKEL (reference sequence). Trimming removed 1 base from V and 1 base from J, with 7 bases in between. Here the CDR3 DNA reads TGTGCCAGCAGCCAAGCGAATAGGAACACTGAAGCTTTCTTT. Protein product: CASSQANRNTEAFF.

The gene calls are TRBV7-2 and TRBJ2-7; 12 nucleotides align to TRBD2. Trimming removed 3 bases from V and 3 bases from J; junction bases left unmatched: 12. Germline V CDR1 and CDR2: SGHTA, FQGNSA. The CDR3 spans 18 residues. The DNA of the CDR3 is TGTGCCAGCAGCTTCTCTAGCGGGGGGGCCGCCCTCCTCTACGAGCAGTACTTC. Protein sequence: CASSFSSGGAALLYEQYF.

The chain joins TRBV20-1 to TRBJ1-2; D ambiguous. V gave up 2 bases and J gave up 8 bases, with 9 bases separating them. The germline V gene encodes CDR1 DFQATT and CDR2 SNEGSKA (reference sequence). The CDR3 is made up of 11 amino acids. Written as DNA, the CDR3 is TGCAGTGCTAGATTAAATCGCGGCTACACCTTC. This sequence encodes CSARLNRGYTF.

This clonotype was picked up many times. The J gene is TRBJ2-2, the V gene TRBV10-1; 8 bases fit TRBD2. V was clipped by 3 bases and J by 2 bases; unmatched bases: 2. Germline V gives CDR1 WNHNN, CDR2 SYGVQD (reference sequence). This CDR3 comprises 15 residues. The CDR3 nucleotides read TGCGCCAGCAGTGACGGGGGGGCCAACACCGGGGAGCTGTTTTTT. It codes for CASSDGGANTGELFF.

This clonotype was counted many times. The chain has TRBV4-2 and TRBJ2-7, with D possibly TRBD2 on 6 matching bases. Germline lookup yields CDR1 LGHNA and CDR2 YNFKEQ. V was cut by 1 base and J by 3 bases, with 13 bases left in between. This CDR3 has 15 amino acids. CDR3 in amino acids: CASSQGSAGSYEQYF. CDR3 nucleotide sequence: TGTGCCAGCAGCCAAGGTTCGGCGGGGAGCTACGAGCAGTACTTC.

This clonotype was recorded at least ten times. V is TRBV12-3 or TRBV12-4 and J is TRBJ1-6; D is possibly TRBD1 (6 bases). V was pared by 6 bases and J by 7 bases, with 10 bases between. The CDR3 is 13 residues long. The CDR3 here is CASSRTGNSPLHF. DNA for the CDR3: TGTGCCAGCAGCCGAACAGGGAATTCACCCCTCCACTTT.